What follows are 24 T cell receptor beta chains derived from one specimen sequenced in a study of CD4 and CD8 cells across lung adenocarcinoma regions. One entry per CDR3 protein, called by TCRdb with MiXCR from the PCR reads. The table records about 23,000 distinct CDR3 sequences, approximately 52% of them present only once. Sequences were obtained from CD4+ T cells from the center of a lung tumor. The source is a male donor with lung adenocarcinoma. The CD4 and CD8 labels of this study may be unreliable.

This clonotype was detected ten times or more. CDR3 loop: CASSQDGGDSSYEQYF. DNA of the CDR3: TGCGCCAGCAGCCAAGATGGTGGGGACAGCTCCTACGAGCAGTACTTC. V and J are TRBV4-1 and TRBJ2-7, with 7 bases aligning to TRBD1. V shed 0 bases and J 0 bases; nucleotides not matched to a gene: 5. In germline, CDR1 is MGHRA, CDR2 YSYEKL. CDR3 length: 16 residues.

This clonotype occurred a few times. This chain connects TRBV6-1 to TRBJ2-1; 8 bases align to TRBD1. The J call may not be correct, given that the DNA end is closer to TRBJ2-5. Germline CDR1 reads MNHNS; CDR2 reads SASEGT. The CDR3 totals 14 residues. CDR3 nucleotide sequence: TGTGCCAGCAGTACAGACAGGGGACAAGAGACCCAGTACTTC. This sequence encodes CASSTDRGQETQYF.

V and J are TRBV4-1 and TRBJ2-3; D uncertain. The V gene's germline CDR1 is MGHRA and CDR2 YSYEKL. The CDR3 is 16 residues long. V lost 5 bases to trimming and J lost 9 bases, with 24 bases between them. The CDR3, as DNA: TGCGCCAGCAGCGGCCCGGCGCGAGCCGTCAAAAACACGCAGTATTTT. As protein: CASSGPARAVKNTQYF.

Remarks on this clonotype: A junction boundary mismatches the germline segment, possibly from a read error. The genes are TRBV6-1 and TRBJ2-3, with D perhaps matching TRBD1 (5 bases). The length of the CDR3 is 17 residues. Germline V gives CDR1 MNHNS, CDR2 SASEGT. In DNA, the CDR3 is TGTGCCAGCAGTAGAGACCCCAGGGTGGGATACACAAACATGCAGTATTTC. Its protein is CASSRDPRVGYTNMQYF.

This clonotype was recorded at least ten times. This chain uses TRBV6-1 with TRBJ2-7; D possibly corresponds to TRBD1 (6 bases). CDR1 is MNHNS and CDR2 is SASEGT in the germline V gene. There are 14 residues in the CDR3. V dropped 6 bases and J dropped 0 bases, with 12 bases sitting between them. Written as DNA, the CDR3 is TGTGCCAGCAGCCTCCGGGACACCTCCTACGAGCAGTACTTC. It codes for CASSLRDTSYEQYF.

Worth noting for this clonotype: The conserved phenylalanine or tryptophan is not found at the CDR3 terminus, so this likely reflects a read error. CDR3 sequence reads: CATPPRQETQFL. CDR3 nucleotides: TGTGCCACCCCCCCCAGGCAGGAGACCCAGTTCTTG. This chain links TRBV10-3 with TRBJ2-5; D ambiguous. The end of the DNA aligns better with TRBJ2-1, so the J call may be wrong. In germline, CDR1 is ENHRY, CDR2 SYGVKD. The CDR3 has 12 amino acids.

This clonotype showed up just a few times. The chain recombines TRBV9 with TRBJ2-2; 9 bases are shared with TRBD2. With 0 bases clipped from V and 0 bases from J, the junction kept 15 bases outside the gene matches. This CDR3 has 21 amino acids. The germline gives CDR1 SGDLS, CDR2 YYNGEE. The DNA for the CDR3 is TGTGCCAGCAGCGTAGGAGGTCTAGCGGGATTAAGGTCCGCGAACACCGGGGAGCTGTTTTTT. Protein product: CASSVGGLAGLRSANTGELFF.

This clonotype was observed once. The chain links TRBV27 to TRBJ2-5, with D tentatively TRBD2 (6 bases). Between the trimmed V and J ends, which lost 9 bases and 10 bases, there was a span of 27 bases. The CDR3 totals 15 residues. CDR1 is MNHEY, CDR2 SMNVEV, per germline (reference sequence). The CDR3 protein is CARANRGGDQKIQYF. As DNA, the CDR3 is TGTGCCAGGGCCAACCGGGGCGGGGACCAAAAGATCCAGTACTTC.

This clonotype occurred a few times. DNA for the CDR3: TGTGCCAGCAGTGAAGTTCCAGGGGGGGGACAAGAGACCCAGTACTTC. Its translation is CASSEVPGGGQETQYF. The chain is built from TRBV6-1 and TRBJ2-5, with D perhaps TRBD1 or TRBD2 (7 bases each). In germline, CDR1 is MNHNS, CDR2 SASEGT. Trimming stripped 1 base from V and 2 bases from J, with 14 bases between. The CDR3 contains 16 residues.

As to this clonotype: The junction departs from the called germline gene at one end, perhaps through a read error. V and J are TRBV12-3 or TRBV12-4 and TRBJ2-5; D possibly uses TRBD1 or TRBD2 (6 bases each). The better agreement between TRBJ2-3 and the DNA end casts doubt on the J call. There are 14 residues in the CDR3. The CDR3 loop is CAGIGGRDGDTQYF. The CDR3 DNA is TGTGCGGGGATCGGGGGCCGTGACGGAGATACCCAGTATTTT.

In regard to this clonotype: Germline is not matched at one junction end, which may reflect a read error. The rearrangement links TRBV27 to TRBJ2-4; 7 nucleotides align to TRBD2. The V gene's germline CDR1 is MNHEY and CDR2 SMNVEV (reference sequence). This CDR3 is built from 14 residues. CDR3 sequence (DNA): TGTGCCAGCAGGGGGGGGTCGGCCACAAATACGCAGTATTTC. It yields the protein CASRGGSATNTQYF.

CDR3 protein: CASSEGGDRSVAKNIQYF. The CDR3 DNA sequence: TGTGCCAGCAGTGAAGGAGGGGACCGATCAGTAGCCAAAAACATTCAGTACTTC. This chain uses TRBV6-1 with TRBJ2-4, with D perhaps being TRBD1 or TRBD2 (5 bases each). Germline V gene data show CDR1 as MNHNS and CDR2 as SASEGT. The CDR3 runs 18 residues. V shed 1 base and J shed 0 bases, with 16 bases lying between them.

This clonotype was counted a few times. An end of the junction differs from the germline gene, which may be a read error. This rearrangement joins TRBV27 to TRBJ2-5; D possibly uses TRBD1 or TRBD2 (6 bases each). CDR1 and CDR2 (germline): MNHEY, SMNVEV (reference sequence). The CDR3 is made up of 14 amino acids. The CDR3 here is CAGSGGGDQETQYF. The CDR3 region has the DNA TGTGCGGGCAGTGGGGGCGGGGACCAAGAGACCCAGTATTTC.

This clonotype appeared many times. The V and J genes are TRBV4-1 and TRBJ2-5; tentative D call: TRBD2 (6 bases). Trimming stripped 4 bases from V and 5 bases from J, with 14 bases between. CDR1 is MGHRA, CDR2 YSYEKL, per germline. The CDR3 length is 14 residues. This CDR3 reads CASSPRLDGETQYF. Written as DNA, the CDR3 is TGCGCCAGCAGCCCGAGACTAGATGGTGAGACCCAGTACTTC.

This clonotype was counted between two and nine times. This chain connects TRBV20-1 to TRBJ2-1; tentatively, D is TRBD2 (6 bases). The tail of the sequence fits TRBJ2-5 better, so the J call may be wrong. In germline, CDR1 is DFQATT, CDR2 SNEGSKA (reference sequence). The CDR3 sequence is 13 residues long. DNA for the CDR3: TGCAGTGCCCCAACGGGAGAGACAGAGACCCAGTACTTC. Translation gives CSAPTGETETQYF.

This clonotype was detected only a few times. This CDR3 fails to terminate in the conserved phenylalanine or tryptophan, so it likely reflects a read error. The DNA is omitted, as the CDR3 cannot be located on it reliably, and the CDR3 follows TCRdb's listing. The CDR3 is CASSESAGSEQYFGP. V and J are TRBV10-1 and TRBJ2-3; TRBD2 reflects the table's D call only, with no check against the DNA. The CDR3 totals 15 residues, both ends included. Germline V gives CDR1 WNHNN, CDR2 SYGVQD (reference sequence).

Relative to its sample, this clonotype is medium-sized. The chain joins TRBV7-2 to TRBJ2-7; 14 positions agree with TRBD2. Trimming removed 3 bases from V and 1 base from J; junction bases left unmatched: 8. The V gene's germline CDR1 is SGHTA and CDR2 FQGNSA. The CDR3 is made up of 18 amino acids. CDR3 DNA: TGTGCCAGCAGCTTTCCCGGGACTAGCGGGAGAGGGTCCTACGAGCAGTACTTC. Amino acid sequence: CASSFPGTSGRGSYEQYF.

Many counts were recorded for this clonotype. The J gene is TRBJ2-1, the V gene TRBV7-2; D gene unclear. The V end was cut by 2 bases, the J end by 8 bases, with 16 bases between. Germline CDR1 SGHTA, CDR2 FQGNSA. This CDR3 comprises 15 residues. DNA for the CDR3: TGTGCCAGCAGCTTACCCAAGCCCTACGGCGATGAGCAGTTCTTC. Translated, it gives CASSLPKPYGDEQFF.

There are a few counts of this clonotype. V gene TRBV5-3 combines with J gene TRBJ2-2, with D unresolved. TRBV5-3 is an ORF, and what it does is uncertain. The V end was cut by 3 bases, the J end by 3 bases, with 12 bases between. There are 15 residues in the CDR3. CDR3 sequence (DNA): TGTGCCAGAAGCTCAGGTAGTGAGGACACCGGGGAGCTGTTTTTT. Protein: CARSSGSEDTGELFF.

The rearrangement links TRBV6-5 to TRBJ2-2; D is unclear. Deletions cut 6 bases from V and 13 bases from J, with 24 bases between. Germline V lookup: CDR1 MNHEY, CDR2 SVGAGI. The CDR3 length is 15 residues. The CDR3 DNA follows: TGTGCCAGCAGACTCCAGTCTGTAAGTCCAGATACGCTGTTTTTT. Translating gives CASRLQSVSPDTLFF.

About this clonotype itself: At one of its ends the junction is not consistent with the germline gene, which may arise from a read error. The V call is TRBV27, the J call TRBJ2-3, with D perhaps being TRBD1 or TRBD2 (5 bases each). Per the germline V gene, CDR1 is MNHEY and CDR2 is SMNVEV (reference sequence). This CDR3 region has 16 residues. CDR3: CASSLTGTFATDIQYF. In DNA, the CDR3 is TGTGCCAGCAGCTTAACGGGGACGTTCGCCACAGACATTCAGTACTTT.

The chain is built from TRBV20-1 and TRBJ2-3, with D possibly matching TRBD2 (7 bases). CDR1 is DFQATT and CDR2 is SNEGSKA in the germline V gene (reference sequence). The CDR3 contains 14 residues. V was pared by 5 bases and J by 2 bases, with 14 bases between. CDR3 in amino acids: CSAGVGGPTDTQYF. The DNA for the CDR3 is TGCAGTGCTGGGGTGGGGGGGCCCACAGATACGCAGTATTTT.

Concerning this clonotype itself: Its ends do not fully match the called genes, so a read error is possible. This chain joins TRBV6-2 or TRBV6-3 and TRBJ2-3, with 7 bases identical to TRBD1. Germline V CDR1 and CDR2: MNHEY, SVGEGT. The CDR3 has 16 residues. CDR3 sequence: CASSVLGGRGVDTQYF. The CDR3 region has the DNA TGTGCCAGCAGTGTACTAGGGGGCAGGGGCGTAGATACGCAGTATTTC.

As for this clonotype: Relative to the germline gene, one junction end is altered; a read error may explain this. V is TRBV6-1 and J is TRBJ2-2; perhaps TRBD2 as D (5 bases). The J call is in doubt because the DNA end fits TRBJ2-3 better. The CDR3 runs to 15 residues. Germline V gives CDR1 MNHNS, CDR2 SASEGT. CDR3 DNA: TGTGCCAGGGGCCTCCAGGCTGGGAGCACAGAGACGCAGTATTTT. This encodes CARGLQAGSTETQYF.